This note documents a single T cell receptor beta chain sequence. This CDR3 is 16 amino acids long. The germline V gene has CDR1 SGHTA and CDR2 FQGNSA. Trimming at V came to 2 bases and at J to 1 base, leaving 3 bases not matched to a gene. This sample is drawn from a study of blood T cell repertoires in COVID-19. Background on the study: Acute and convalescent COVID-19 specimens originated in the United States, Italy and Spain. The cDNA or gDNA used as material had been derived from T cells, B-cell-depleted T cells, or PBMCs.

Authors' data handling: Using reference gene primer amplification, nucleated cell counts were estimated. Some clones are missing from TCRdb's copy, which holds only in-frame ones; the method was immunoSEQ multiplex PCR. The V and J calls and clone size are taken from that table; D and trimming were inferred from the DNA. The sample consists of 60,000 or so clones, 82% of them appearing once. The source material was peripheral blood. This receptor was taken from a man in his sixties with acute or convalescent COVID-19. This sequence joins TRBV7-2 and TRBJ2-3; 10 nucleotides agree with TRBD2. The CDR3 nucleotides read TGTGCCAGCAGCTTAAGCGGGGGGGCGGGCACAGATACGCAGTATTTT. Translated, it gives CASSLSGGAGTDTQYF.